The rows below give T cell receptor beta chains drawn from one sample of a study of vaccination effects on CD4 cells after COVID-19. Antigens for these TCRs are unknown. Only in-frame clones appear in the TCRdb table, and some are missing; sequencing was by immunoSEQ multiplex PCR. The repertoire holds under 55,000 clones, with roughly 80% as singletons. The sample consisted of CD4+ T cells from PBMCs cultured with a peptide pool, taken before COVID-19 vaccination. These receptors all stem from a human donor who had a prior SARS-CoV-2 infection. The CDR3 runs from the conserved cysteine through the conserved F or W. The order of the fields is clone size, D gene, J gene, V gene, CDR3 length, CDR3 DNA, CDR3 protein. The D gene is left open where the match is weak. The size entry is marked missing in some rows and otherwise reads once, few, many or a size class.

abundance: few
d_gene: -
j_gene: TRBJ1-1
v_gene: TRBV11-3
len: 13
CDR3nt: TGTGCCAGCAGCTTAGTACCAGGGAGCGAAGCTTTCTTT
CDR3aa: CASSLVPGSEAFF

abundance: -
d_gene: TRBD2
j_gene: TRBJ2-5
v_gene: TRBV5-1
len: 15
CDR3nt: TGCGCCAGCAGGGTCGGACTAGCGGGACAAGAGACCCAGTACTTC
CDR3aa: CASRVGLAGQETQYF

abundance: -
d_gene: -
j_gene: TRBJ2-2
v_gene: TRBV5-4
len: 18
CDR3nt: TGTGCCAGCAGCTCCCCCCTACACAGAACTCCGAACACCGGGGAGCTGTTTTTT
CDR3aa: CASSSPLHRTPNTGELFF

abundance: -
d_gene: -
j_gene: TRBJ1-2
v_gene: TRBV9
len: 13
CDR3nt: TGTGCCAGCAGCGTGGACATTAACTATGGCTACACCTTC
CDR3aa: CASSVDINYGYTF

abundance: -
d_gene: -
j_gene: TRBJ2-2
v_gene: TRBV5-1
len: 15
CDR3nt: TGCGCCAGCAGCTTGGCTTATTTGAGCACCGGGGAGCTGTTTTTT
CDR3aa: CASSLAYLSTGELFF

abundance: -
d_gene: TRBD1
j_gene: TRBJ1-3
v_gene: TRBV4-2
len: 15
CDR3nt: TGTGCCAGCAACGTGCGGACAGGTCCAGTGAACACCATATATTTT
CDR3aa: CASNVRTGPVNTIYF

abundance: -
d_gene: -
j_gene: TRBJ1-4
v_gene: TRBV27
len: 18
CDR3nt: TGTGCCAGCAGCCGCCTGGAGGGGGGAAATGCGACTAATGAAAAACTGTTTTTT
CDR3aa: CASSRLEGGNATNEKLFF

abundance: -
d_gene: TRBD2
j_gene: TRBJ2-1
v_gene: TRBV30
len: 15
CDR3nt: TGTGCCTGGGGAGAGCAAGTGGGTAGCGGGGGCCCCCGGTTCTTC
CDR3aa: CAWGEQVGSGGPRFF

abundance: -
d_gene: -
j_gene: TRBJ2-1
v_gene: TRBV6-2/TRBV6-3
len: 14
CDR3nt: TGTGCCAGCAGTCGTTTCAGCTCCTACAATGAGCAGTTCTTC
CDR3aa: CASSRFSSYNEQFF

abundance: -
d_gene: -
j_gene: TRBJ1-5
v_gene: TRBV9
len: 15
CDR3nt: TGTGCCAGCAGCGTAGACCCGGGTCGGGAACAGCCCCAGCATTTT
CDR3aa: CASSVDPGREQPQHF

abundance: -
d_gene: TRBD2
j_gene: TRBJ2-1
v_gene: TRBV9
len: 14
CDR3nt: TGTGCCAGCAGCGTGACTAGCGGGGTTGGTGAGCAGTTCTTC
CDR3aa: CASSVTSGVGEQFF

abundance: -
d_gene: -
j_gene: TRBJ1-1
v_gene: TRBV5-1
len: 14
CDR3nt: TGCGCCAGCAGCCGCGAACTCCAGGGGACTGAAGCTTTCTTT
CDR3aa: CASSRELQGTEAFF

abundance: -
d_gene: TRBD1
j_gene: TRBJ1-6
v_gene: TRBV5-1
len: 15
CDR3nt: TGCGCCAGCAGCCAGGGACAGGCAAGGGATTCACCCCTCCACTTT
CDR3aa: CASSQGQARDSPLHF

abundance: -
d_gene: TRBD1
j_gene: TRBJ1-2
v_gene: TRBV30
len: 18
CDR3nt: TGTGCCTTCCCCAGGTTACCGGGACAGGGGGCTTTTAACTATGGCTACACCTTC
CDR3aa: CAFPRLPGQGAFNYGYTF

abundance: -
d_gene: -
j_gene: TRBJ1-2
v_gene: TRBV2
len: 16
CDR3nt: TGTGCCAGCACCCCAGACATGGTCCGGAATAACTATGGCTACACCTTC
CDR3aa: CASTPDMVRNNYGYTF

abundance: -
d_gene: TRBD2
j_gene: TRBJ2-1
v_gene: TRBV5-1
len: 16
CDR3nt: TGCGCCAGCAGCTCCAAGCGGGGGAAATCCTACAATGAGCAGTTCTTC
CDR3aa: CASSSKRGKSYNEQFF

abundance: -
d_gene: TRBD2
j_gene: TRBJ2-2
v_gene: TRBV2
len: 16
CDR3nt: TGTGCCAGCAGAGTCGGACTAGCGGGAGCTCCTGGGGAGCTGTTTTTT
CDR3aa: CASRVGLAGAPGELFF

abundance: few
d_gene: -
j_gene: TRBJ1-2
v_gene: TRBV27
len: 14
CDR3nt: TGTGCCAGCAACGGCGGTTGGGCCAACTATGGCTACACCTTC
CDR3aa: CASNGGWANYGYTF

abundance: -
d_gene: -
j_gene: TRBJ2-7
v_gene: TRBV3-1/TRBV3-2
len: 15
CDR3nt: TGTGCCAGCAGCCCGCCCGGTCGGAGCTCCTACGAGCAGTACTTC
CDR3aa: CASSPPGRSSYEQYF

abundance: -
d_gene: TRBD1
j_gene: TRBJ1-2
v_gene: TRBV18
len: 15
CDR3nt: TGTGCCAGCTCACCTTCGGACAGGCCGGGGGTTGGCTACACCTTC
CDR3aa: CASSPSDRPGVGYTF

abundance: -
d_gene: -
j_gene: TRBJ1-5
v_gene: TRBV5-1
len: 13
CDR3nt: TGCGCCAGCAGCTTCATGGGGAATCAGCCCCAGCATTTT
CDR3aa: CASSFMGNQPQHF

abundance: -
d_gene: TRBD1
j_gene: TRBJ1-2
v_gene: TRBV5-4
len: 15
CDR3nt: TGTGCCAGCAGCTCTAAACAGGGGGCGAGGTATGGCTACACCTTC
CDR3aa: CASSSKQGARYGYTF

abundance: -
d_gene: TRBD1
j_gene: TRBJ2-2
v_gene: TRBV27
len: 18
CDR3nt: TGTGCCAGCAGTCTCCGGACAGGGGGAACCCGAAACACCGGGGAGCTGTTTTTT
CDR3aa: CASSLRTGGTRNTGELFF

abundance: -
d_gene: -
j_gene: TRBJ1-2
v_gene: TRBV7-9
len: 15
CDR3nt: TGTGCCAGCAGCTTAACTTCCAGGTCTAACTATGGCTACACCTTC
CDR3aa: CASSLTSRSNYGYTF

abundance: -
d_gene: TRBD2
j_gene: TRBJ2-1
v_gene: TRBV5-1
len: 16
CDR3nt: TGCGCCAGCAGCACACAAAGACTAGCGGGAAACAATGAGCAGTTCTTC
CDR3aa: CASSTQRLAGNNEQFF

abundance: -
d_gene: -
j_gene: TRBJ2-1
v_gene: TRBV7-3
len: 18
CDR3nt: TGTGCCAGCAGCTTACAGTCTTGGGTTAGCGGAGGCGCCAATGAGCAGTTCTTC
CDR3aa: CASSLQSWVSGGANEQFF

abundance: -
d_gene: -
j_gene: TRBJ1-4
v_gene: TRBV3-1/TRBV3-2
len: 13
CDR3nt: TGTGCCAGCAGCATATGGACGGGGGAAAAACTGTTTTTT
CDR3aa: CASSIWTGEKLFF

abundance: -
d_gene: -
j_gene: TRBJ2-7
v_gene: TRBV5-6
len: 12
CDR3nt: TGTGCCAGCAGCTTGAACAGGAGCCCCCAGTACTTC
CDR3aa: CASSLNRSPQYF

abundance: -
d_gene: -
j_gene: TRBJ1-5
v_gene: TRBV5-5
len: 14
CDR3nt: TGTGCCAGCAGCTTTGTGGGTGATGCTCAGCCCCAGCATTTT
CDR3aa: CASSFVGDAQPQHF

abundance: -
d_gene: TRBD1
j_gene: TRBJ2-7
v_gene: TRBV2
len: 14
CDR3nt: TGTGCCAGCAGACGAGACAGGGGTCTCGGCGAGCAGTACTTC
CDR3aa: CASRRDRGLGEQYF

abundance: few
d_gene: -
j_gene: TRBJ1-3
v_gene: TRBV14
len: 15
CDR3nt: TGTGCCAGCAGCCGTCCGGGGATCTCTGGAAACACCATATATTTT
CDR3aa: CASSRPGISGNTIYF

abundance: -
d_gene: TRBD1
j_gene: TRBJ1-5
v_gene: TRBV4-2
len: 16
CDR3nt: TGTGCCAGCAGCCCCCAAACAGGGGAGGGCAATCAGCCCCAGCATTTT
CDR3aa: CASSPQTGEGNQPQHF

abundance: once
d_gene: TRBD2
j_gene: TRBJ2-7
v_gene: TRBV3-1/TRBV3-2
len: 17
CDR3nt: TGTGCCAGCAGCCAAGACCTGGGACTAGCGGAACTTTACGAGCAGTACTTC
CDR3aa: CASSQDLGLAELYEQYF

abundance: few
d_gene: TRBD2
j_gene: TRBJ2-3
v_gene: TRBV9
len: 17
CDR3nt: TGTGCCAGCAGCGCCCCACCTAGCGGTAAAAGCACAGATACGCAGTATTTT
CDR3aa: CASSAPPSGKSTDTQYF

abundance: -
d_gene: -
j_gene: TRBJ2-5
v_gene: TRBV7-3
len: 13
CDR3nt: TGTGCCAGCAGCACCACAGGATCCGAGACCCAGTACTTC
CDR3aa: CASSTTGSETQYF

abundance: -
d_gene: -
j_gene: TRBJ1-2
v_gene: TRBV2
len: 15
CDR3nt: TGTGCCAGCAGTGAGTGGGGGGCCCGAGACTATGGCTACACCTTC
CDR3aa: CASSEWGARDYGYTF

abundance: once
d_gene: -
j_gene: TRBJ2-3
v_gene: TRBV7-2
len: 16
CDR3nt: TGTGCCAGCAGCTTAGTGTGGGCACTAAGAACAGATACGCAGTATTTT
CDR3aa: CASSLVWALRTDTQYF

abundance: -
d_gene: -
j_gene: TRBJ2-7
v_gene: TRBV2
len: 14
CDR3nt: TGTGCCAGCAGTGTCTTTGGCAGGAACTACGAGCAGTACTTC
CDR3aa: CASSVFGRNYEQYF

abundance: -
d_gene: -
j_gene: TRBJ2-2
v_gene: TRBV7-6
len: 15
CDR3nt: TGTGCCAGCAGCTTATGGTCAGAGAACACCGGGGAGCTGTTTTTT
CDR3aa: CASSLWSENTGELFF

abundance: once
d_gene: -
j_gene: TRBJ2-1
v_gene: TRBV18
len: 16
CDR3nt: TGTGCCAGCTCACCAATGGCCGGGAGCTCCTACAATGAGCAGTTCTTC
CDR3aa: CASSPMAGSSYNEQFF

abundance: -
d_gene: -
j_gene: TRBJ2-7
v_gene: TRBV20-1
len: 10
CDR3nt: TGCAGTGCGGGAGATAACGAGCAGTACTTC
CDR3aa: CSAGDNEQYF

abundance: -
d_gene: -
j_gene: TRBJ1-1
v_gene: TRBV4-1
len: 18
CDR3nt: TGCGCCAGCAGCCAAGATCCCCACAAAGAGGGAGTGAACACTGAAGCTTTCTTT
CDR3aa: CASSQDPHKEGVNTEAFF

abundance: -
d_gene: -
j_gene: TRBJ2-3
v_gene: TRBV15
len: 14
CDR3nt: TGTGCCACCAGCAGAGGGAGGGCCGGAGATACGCAGTATTTT
CDR3aa: CATSRGRAGDTQYF

abundance: -
d_gene: -
j_gene: TRBJ2-1
v_gene: TRBV5-8
len: 12
CDR3nt: TGTGCCAGCAGCCGGGACCCCGCTGAGCAGTTCTTC
CDR3aa: CASSRDPAEQFF

abundance: -
d_gene: -
j_gene: TRBJ1-2
v_gene: TRBV5-4
len: 11
CDR3nt: TGTGCCAGCAGCAACTGGGCCGGCTACACCTTC
CDR3aa: CASSNWAGYTF

abundance: -
d_gene: TRBD1
j_gene: TRBJ2-3
v_gene: TRBV5-1
len: 16
CDR3nt: TGCGCCAGCAGCCCCGGACAGGTCCTTAGCACAGATACGCAGTATTTT
CDR3aa: CASSPGQVLSTDTQYF

abundance: -
d_gene: -
j_gene: TRBJ2-5
v_gene: TRBV5-1
len: 14
CDR3nt: TGCGCCAGCAGCTTGGCTACAGCGGGCGAGACCCAGTACTTC
CDR3aa: CASSLATAGETQYF

abundance: -
d_gene: -
j_gene: TRBJ1-1
v_gene: TRBV4-1
len: 13
CDR3nt: TGCGCCAGCAGCCAACAACAGACTAGCGTGACTTTCTTT
CDR3aa: CASSQQQTSVTFF

abundance: -
d_gene: -
j_gene: TRBJ1-3
v_gene: TRBV12-3/TRBV12-4
len: 12
CDR3nt: TGTGCCAGCAGTTTGCTGCGTAACACCATATATTTT
CDR3aa: CASSLLRNTIYF